This is a list of T cell receptor beta chains from one sample in a study of blood T cell repertoires in COVID-19. The method was immunoSEQ multiplex PCR; TCRdb's version includes in-frame clones alone and lacks a portion of them. Among 26,000 or so clones listed, roughly 87% were seen once. The sequencing sample was made of peripheral blood. The receptors originated from a man aged 55 to 70 with active COVID-19. Each CDR3 is given with its conserved first and last residue. A D gene is named only where the DNA matches it firmly. A row's size may be missing; if present it is once, few, many or a size class.

clone_size d_call j_call v_call cdr3_nt cdr3_aa
. TRBD1 TRBJ1-6 TRBV3-1/TRBV3-2 TGTGCCAGCAGCCAACTGGCCGGGACAGGCAACCATAATTCACCCCTCCACTTT CASSQLAGTGNHNSPLHF
. . TRBJ1-1 TRBV19 TGTGCCAGTAGTATCTTGAGGAATTCTGAAGCTTTCTTT CASSILRNSEAFF
. . TRBJ2-1 TRBV11-3 TGTGCCAGCAGGGGAGCGGGCAATGAGCAGTTCTTC CASRGAGNEQFF
. . TRBJ2-6 TRBV21-1 TGTGCCAGCCCCCCGTCTGGGGCCAACGTCCTGACTTTC CASPPSGANVLTF
. . TRBJ1-4 TRBV27 TGTGCCAGCAGTTTGCGTACTAATGAAAAACTGTTTTTT CASSLRTNEKLFF
. . TRBJ2-7 TRBV27 TGTGCCAGCAGTTCTCGGACAGGAGGGAACTACGAGCAGTACTTC CASSSRTGGNYEQYF
. TRBD2 TRBJ2-3 TRBV27 TGTGCCAGCAGTTCCCTCCAGAGCGGGGGGGCCGGCGCTACGCAGTATTTT CASSSLQSGGAGATQYF
. TRBD1 TRBJ1-2 TRBV5-1 TGCGCCAGCAGCTCGGGACAGGGAAACGGCTACACCTTC CASSSGQGNGYTF
. . TRBJ1-1 TRBV18 TGTGCCAGCTCACCACCGGGCAGGGGCTTTACTGAAGCTTTCTTT CASSPPGRGFTEAFF
. . TRBJ1-4 TRBV2 TGTGCCGGAGGGATCCGCTCTTCTAATGAAAAACTGTTTTTT CAGGIRSSNEKLFF
. TRBD1 TRBJ2-2 TRBV6-1 TGTGCCAGCAGTGATTCCGGGACAGGGTGGGACACCGGGGAGCTGTTTTTT CASSDSGTGWDTGELFF
. TRBD1 TRBJ2-3 TRBV28 TGTGCCAGCAAGGGCAGGGGGCGGGCAGATACGCAGTATTTT CASKGRGRADTQYF
. TRBD1 TRBJ1-2 TRBV28 TGTGCCAGCAGTTCAGGACAGGGGGCTTACTATGGCTACACCTTC CASSSGQGAYYGYTF
. . TRBJ2-7 TRBV6-5 TGTGCCAGCATGGGACAACGCGGCTACGAGCAGTACTTC CASMGQRGYEQYF
. TRBD2 TRBJ2-2 TRBV15 TGTGCCACCAGCAGAGATTTCGTGGGACTAGCCCCGAACACCGGGGAGCTGTTTTTT CATSRDFVGLAPNTGELFF
once . TRBJ2-7 TRBV6-5 TGTGCCAGCAGCCCCGCGGGTCGGCACGAGCAGTACTTC CASSPAGRHEQYF
. TRBD2 TRBJ2-2 TRBV5-4 TGTGCCAGCAGCTTGTGGGGGCGTGCGGGGGGCATCTATGACACCGGGGAGCTGTTTTTT CASSLWGRAGGIYDTGELFF
. . TRBJ2-2 TRBV23-1 TGCGCCAGCGGGGGGACGGCGAACACCGGGGAGCTGTTTTTT CASGGTANTGELFF
. TRBD2 TRBJ2-7 TRBV28 TGTGCCAGCAGTTTATCAGCGGGAAGCTACGAGCAGTACTTC CASSLSAGSYEQYF
. . TRBJ2-1 TRBV7-9 TGTGCCAGCAGCTTGAGGGAGGTGGGGCCACACAATGAGCAGTTCTTC CASSLREVGPHNEQFF
. TRBD1 TRBJ1-1 TRBV5-1 TGCGCCAGCAGCTTGGCCGGACAGGGGGCGAACACTGAAGCTTTCTTT CASSLAGQGANTEAFF
. TRBD1 TRBJ1-4 TRBV19 TGTGCCAGTAGTATGTACGAGGGGGCGGCTAATGAAAAACTGTTTTTT CASSMYEGAANEKLFF
. TRBD1 TRBJ1-4 TRBV7-9 TGTGCCAGCAGCCGGGGACAGGGGAGATTGGATGAAAAACTGTTTTTT CASSRGQGRLDEKLFF
. . TRBJ1-1 TRBV2 TGTGCCAGCAGACTACAGGGATCCACTGAAGCTTTCTTT CASRLQGSTEAFF
. TRBD2 TRBJ2-3 TRBV15 TGTGCCACCAGCACCCAGAAGACTAGCGGGCACACAGATACGCAGTATTTT CATSTQKTSGHTDTQYF
. TRBD1 TRBJ2-7 TRBV19 TGTGCCAGTACCTGGACAGGAAACTCCTACGAGCAGTACTTC CASTWTGNSYEQYF
once . TRBJ1-3 TRBV7-9 TGTGCCAGCAGCTTATCGGCAGGAGGAAACACCATATATTTT CASSLSAGGNTIYF
. . TRBJ2-5 TRBV2 TGTGCCAGCAGTGGACTTAAAGAGACCCAGTACTTC CASSGLKETQYF
. . TRBJ1-6 TRBV9 TGTGCCAGCAGCGTAGACGGGACACTAAATTCACCCCTCCACTTT CASSVDGTLNSPLHF
. . TRBJ2-5 TRBV6-1 TGTGCCAGCAGTGAAAGGGCAGGGGGGGAGACCCAGTACTTC CASSERAGGETQYF
. TRBD1 TRBJ2-7 TRBV10-3 TGTGCCATCAGTGTAACAGGGGGCACGGGCTACGAGCAGTACTTC CAISVTGGTGYEQYF
. TRBD1 TRBJ1-1 TRBV6-5 TGTGCCAGCAGCTATGACAGGGGGCCGAACACTGAAGCTTTCTTT CASSYDRGPNTEAFF
. TRBD2 TRBJ2-2 TRBV7-8 TGTGCCAGCAGCGCCGGACTAGCGGGGACTACCGGGGAGCTGTTTTTT CASSAGLAGTTGELFF
few . TRBJ1-6 TRBV28 TGTGCCAGCAGTTTATTCCTTAATTCACCCCTCCACTTT CASSLFLNSPLHF
. . TRBJ1-1 TRBV28 TGTGCCAGCAGTTTACATAGGAACACTGAAGCTTTCTTT CASSLHRNTEAFF
. TRBD2 TRBJ2-7 TRBV3-1/TRBV3-2 TGTGCCAGCAGCCATTTGGGAGGGGACTACGAGCAGTACTTC CASSHLGGDYEQYF
once TRBD1 TRBJ2-4 TRBV18 TGTGCCAGCTCCCAAGGACAGGGAGCCAAAAACATTCAGTACTTC CASSQGQGAKNIQYF
once . TRBJ2-7 TRBV7-2 TGTGCCAGCTCAAAGTCCTGGACAGCCTACGAGCAGTACTTC CASSKSWTAYEQYF
few . TRBJ2-7 TRBV2 TGTGCCACCAGAGGACAGTCCTACGAGCAGTACTTC CATRGQSYEQYF
. TRBD1 TRBJ2-5 TRBV29-1 TGCAGCGCCGGACAGGGGGCGGGTGGGAAGACCCAGTACTTC CSAGQGAGGKTQYF
. . TRBJ1-3 TRBV19 TGTGCCAGTAGTATCGAGTTCGGAAACACCATATATTTT CASSIEFGNTIYF
. . TRBJ1-1 TRBV9 TGTGCCAGCAGCCCGCGAACGACTATGAACACTGAAGCTTTCTTT CASSPRTTMNTEAFF
. TRBD1 TRBJ1-2 TRBV19 TGTGCCAGCGGAGAAAGGGACAGACTTAACTATGGCTACACCTTC CASGERDRLNYGYTF
. . TRBJ1-4 TRBV28 TGTGCCAGCAGTTCGACAGGTTTAAAACTGTTTTTT CASSSTGLKLFF
. TRBD1 TRBJ1-2 TRBV28 TGTGCCAGCAGTTTGCGGACAGGATCCGACTATGGCTACACCTTC CASSLRTGSDYGYTF
once . TRBJ2-1 TRBV15 TGTGCCACCAGCAGAGATCGAGGAAGGAAGGATGAGCAGTTCTTC CATSRDRGRKDEQFF
. TRBD2 TRBJ2-7 TRBV5-1 TGCGCCAGCAGCTTTGATGAGACTAGCAGCTCCTACGAGCAGTACTTC CASSFDETSSSYEQYF
. . TRBJ2-2 TRBV7-3 TGTGCCAGCAGCCGGGGGTCAGGCGGGGAGCTGTTTTTT CASSRGSGGELFF
. TRBD2 TRBJ2-3 TRBV5-6 TGTGCCAGCAGCTTGGGACTAGCGGGGATCACAGATACGCAGTATTTT CASSLGLAGITDTQYF
. . TRBJ2-7 TRBV4-1 TGCGCCAGCAGCCAAGAACTCCACTACGAGCAGTACTTC CASSQELHYEQYF
. . TRBJ2-5 TRBV28 TGTGCCAGCAGTTCCTGGGGGACCCGGAGGGCCCAGTACTTC CASSSWGTRRAQYF
once TRBD2 TRBJ2-3 TRBV27 TGTGCCAGCAGTTTGACTCCCGGGACTAGCGTGACAGATACGCAGTATTTT CASSLTPGTSVTDTQYF
. . TRBJ1-5 TRBV15 TGTGCCACCAGCAGAGATGTGGGGGCAGGGCAGCCCCAGCATTTT CATSRDVGAGQPQHF
. TRBD1 TRBJ2-7 TRBV5-6 TGTGCCAGCAGCTTTGGACAGGGCTTGCCCTCCTACGAGCAGTACTTC CASSFGQGLPSYEQYF
. TRBD1 TRBJ1-3 TRBV7-8 TGTGCCAGCAGCTTAGAGAGGGGGACAGGGGGCTCTGGAAACACCATATATTTT CASSLERGTGGSGNTIYF